The source of this T cell receptor beta chain is a study of cytomegalovirus exposure and HLA in healthy donors (dated by TCRdb to about 2017). Describing the broader study: An earlier analysis of 587 of the donors reported 276 Gb of sequence data and some 110 million unique TCR beta sequences obtained from around 170 million T cells. An early release covering roughly 600 HLA-typed donors comprised approximately 290 gigabases of sequencing data and around 80 million unique TCR sequences. Of the approximately 400 genotyped donors, 65% to 90% fell in the genetic ancestry cluster associated with self-reported Caucasian donors. The study aimed to test whether cataloging public T cell receptors could reveal signatures of past pathogen exposure. Using immunosequencing, the study profiled T cell repertoires from 666 subjects and related those repertoires to cytomegalovirus serostatus. A separate validation cohort of roughly 110 different subjects was used in addition to the 666-subject first cohort. High-throughput TCR immunosequencing, statistical association of individual TCRs with disease status, and machine learning were combined to predict cytomegalovirus infection status. In a later analysis, previously published TCR beta repertoires from 550 to 750 donors were re-analyzed and high-resolution HLA genotyping was added so that TCR occurrence patterns could be studied. Rather than using new phenotypic data, the later analysis identified candidate immune exposures from TCR beta sequences and from how often those sequences occurred across donors. An earlier analysis of approximately 580 of the donors used high-throughput TCR beta sequencing to judge whether each TCR beta V gene segment behaved as functional or pseudogenic. Alongside the repertoire data, information on donor age, sex, ethnicity and CMV serostatus was compiled. Genome-wide SNP genotypes for about 55% of the roughly 670 donors were used in a later genetic analysis, which treated that subset as a discovery cohort. All discovery cohort repertoires had been generated on a single sequencing platform. HLA typing covered class I and class II loci at four-digit resolution. The number of typed donors differed by locus: roughly 629-640 for A, B, C, DRB1 and DQB1; some 500 for DQA1; approximately 610 for DPA1; and some 430 for DPB1. Several DR-DQ haplotypes were handled as single units for association and clustering, since linkage in the cohort was strong. Across some 400 genotyped donors of the cohort, an average of about 220,000 unique TCR beta nucleotide sequences per donor were sequenced, and around 20% of those sequences were non-productive.

Including the terminal cysteine and phenylalanine, the CDR3 comprises 11 residues. The only DNA kept is the CDR3, 33 bases in frame from the first base. CDR1 is given as SQVTM and CDR2 as ANQGSEA, both from the germline V gene. The cohort comprised some 700 healthy bone marrow donors. At the time of sampling, every cohort member was nominally healthy, though immune exposures that went unrecorded were likely present. The donor was CMV seropositive and was included in the group of some 290 seropositive cohort members. Every donor gave a peripheral blood sample, and the peripheral blood mononuclear cells from that sample were used for TCR beta sequencing. Genomic DNA extraction from the blood cell samples was performed with the Qiagen DNeasy Blood Extraction Kit. With regard to this clone: The antigen it recognizes is unknown. Per-base qualities were not stored, and no clone one base away is much larger.

Summary of the overall study and its limitations: In the study, 150 to 200 TCR beta chains were listed as associated with cytomegalovirus. A further reported finding was that TCR beta sequences accurately predicted the HLA-A and HLA-B alleles for most subjects in the first cohort. For the cohort, immune exposure information was limited to CMV serostatus. In both the original and validation cohorts, the classifier was reported to diagnose cytomegalovirus status with high specificity and sensitivity. Strong co-occurrence of HLA alleles, especially DR and DQ, made assigning TCR associations to individual alleles difficult. Some IMGT-functional V segments, including TRBV6-2 and TRBV6-3, could not be told apart with the 87-base-pair reads, so those segments were excluded. Presence/absence analyses assumed roughly uniform sequencing depth across donors, an assumption that may not hold. According to the authors, the approach could potentially be generalized to other disease states and immunological phenotypes. Several of the top co-occurrence clusters appeared to be linked to parvovirus B19, influenza, CMV and Epstein-Barr virus, according to a later analysis. Because counts were too low, more than 15 rarely observed V segments, including chromosome 9 orphons, were excluded from the earlier analysis of about 500 of the donors. In a later analysis, the rate of TCR association differed among HLA loci, with DRB1 alleles having the most associated TCRs and HLA-C alleles having the fewest. While some public TCRs were present in many individuals, most TCR sequences turned up only very rarely across donors. A few of the identified cytomegalovirus-associated TCR beta chains were confirmed in vitro to be specific for cytomegalovirus antigens. The sequencing pipeline was judged likely to have produced a cluster of highly shared sequence variants as a technical artifact. Correlated functional status among segregating V segments might reflect linkage disequilibrium, but an unknown experimental factor could not be ruled out. According to a later genetic analysis, donors in an Asian-associated ancestry cluster had fewer N-insertions in productive TCRs than the approximately 690-donor mean. Only TCR beta chains were sequenced in this cohort, and the absence of alpha or paired-chain data limited detectable features. An association between a missense DCLRE1C variant and V-gene and J-gene trimming of TCR beta chains was found in a later genetic analysis and replicated in an independent cohort. In a later analysis, HLA-associated TCR beta chains were found to be more clonally expanded and to have lower generation probabilities than equally common non-associated chains. Specific HLA alleles were associated with 18,000 or so TCR beta sequences at a false discovery rate of 0.05 in a later analysis. A later analysis found that most CMV-associated TCR beta chains appeared HLA-restricted, with HLA associations seemingly driven largely by CMV exposure. HLA typing was unavailable for some donors at each locus, so association tests used only the typed subset. An earlier analysis of 450 to 750 of the donors showed that most TCR beta V segments appeared in productive rearrangements either about 87% or about 30% of the time, which broadly matched IMGT annotations.

The library was produced with the immunoSEQ multiplex PCR assay. A mixture of 60 forward primers for TCR Vbeta segments and 13 reverse primers for TCR Jbeta segments was used in the multiplex PCR. The CDR3 region of rearranged TCR beta genes was amplified from genomic DNA with a multiplex PCR assay. Amplified TCR beta libraries were sequenced as 87-base-pair reads on the Illumina HiSeq System. The authors processed their data as follows. A later analysis counted about 80 million unique TCR beta chains across the 550 to 750 repertoires, and roughly 11 million of these chains were shared by at least two donors. A nearest-neighbor algorithm error-corrected the raw reads and collapsed the reads into unique sequences, merging closely related sequences to remove PCR and sequencing errors. V, D and J gene segments were assigned by aligning CDR3 sequences to IMGT reference sequences. Each retained sequence needed at least a six-nucleotide match to both a V gene segment and a J gene segment. A rearrangement counted as productive if the CDR3 had no stop codons and remained in frame with V and J, and every other rearrangement counted as non-productive. Following IMGT convention, CDR3 was defined as the stretch from the second conserved V-encoded cysteine to the conserved J-encoded phenylalanine. The earlier analysis of 450 to 750 of the donors excluded any sequence lacking an unambiguous match to a single V gene segment. In an earlier analysis of about 590 of the donors, a V segment was called functional when productive rearrangements were above 56.7%, and segregating when the standard deviation between donors exceeded 5%. A statistical classification framework was built to diagnose cytomegalovirus status from the catalog of TCR beta chain sequences. V and J gene assignment, in a later analysis, came from comparing TCR nucleotide sequences with IMGT/GENE-DB human TR gene sequences. In a later analysis, CDR3 sequences and most-parsimonious VDJ recombination scenarios were assigned using the TCRdist pipeline. A later analysis defined each TCR beta chain by its CDR3 amino acid sequence plus V-gene family, and excluded reads lacking a unique V-gene family. A later analysis removed over 500 highly shared, low-generation-probability nucleotide sequences to deal with suspected cross-contamination and a sequencing artifact. For each public chain, a later analysis derived a clonal expansion index from normalized ranks of inferred template counts within each repertoire. In a later analysis, generation probabilities were computed using a VDJ recombination model fitted to out-of-frame rearrangements, and the results were checked against IGoR. A later analysis scored TCR-TCR, TCR-HLA and TCR-CMV co-occurrence with hypergeometric tests, applying a repertoire-size bias correction to TCR pairs. In a later analysis, false discovery rates were estimated by permuting HLA or CMV assignments 20 times. A later analysis grouped co-occurring TCRs with DBSCAN, adding TCRdist sequence similarity when clustering within HLA-allele-positive subsets. Co-occurrence clustering excluded repertoires with fewer than 30,000 or more than 120,000 public chains, plus five with anomalous nucleotide sharing. Here the immuneACCESS table is served through TCRdb, limited to in-frame sequences with V and J called. Missing clones are a known gap in these copies; in checked studies unresolved V genes cover under half, and the rest lacks a known reason. The DNA gave D and trimming, while V, J and clone size come from that table. This sample comprises 130,000 or so clones, roughly 70% of them detected only once. The ten largest clonotypes hold 6.6% of the sample.

In this chain, TRBV29-1 is recombined with TRBJ1-2, with the D gene not confidently named. This clonotype was sampled from a man aged 40-49 years in good health and CMV-seropositive. Sequencing was performed on PBMCs. The bases read TGCAGTGTGGTGGGCTACTATGGCTACACCTTC. Translated, it gives CSVVGYYGYTF. The CDR3, completed at both ends by the reference TRBV29-1 and TRBJ1-2 genes, gives the full variable domain SAVISQKPSRDICQRGTSLTIQCQVDSQVTMMFWYRQQPGQSLTLIATANQGSEATYESGFVIDKFPISRPNLTFSTLTVSNMSPEDSSIYLCSVVGYYGYTFGSGTRLTVV.